This T cell receptor beta chain was captured by sequencing in a study of human T cells and chemical hapten exposure. About the research overall: In the sensitization step, 2% DPC was placed on roughly 2 cm by roughly 2 cm of upper inner arm skin.

One entry per CDR3 protein results from TCRdb running MiXCR on the RACE reads. The sample contains 350,000 or so distinct CDR3 sequences, around 7% of which appear only once. The CDR3 is made up of 13 amino acids. CDR1 is SGHVS, CDR2 FNYEAQ, per germline. Between the trimmed V and J ends, which lost 2 bases and 5 bases, there was a span of 9 bases. This clonotype has at least ten counts. The time point here: patch test 1, 2 weeks after DPC sensitization. Treatment in this sample: therapeutic diphenylcyclopropenone sensitization with weekly scalp DPC. V gene TRBV7-6 combines with J gene TRBJ1-1; no firm D call. Sequenced material: whole blood, taken in connection with sensitization to the hapten diphenylcyclopropenone (DPC). The TCR originated in a woman younger than 35 with alopecia areata. Some clones in this sample may be carry-over from other donors' samples. The CDR3 DNA is TGTGCCAGCAGCTTAAGCCAGAGGACTGAAGCTTTCTTT. Its translation: CASSLSQRTEAFF. The whole variable domain, remainder taken from reference TRBV7-6 and TRBJ1-1, is GAGVSQSPRYKVTKRGQDVALRCDPISGHVSLYWYRQALGQGPEFLTYFNYEAQQDKSGLPNDRFSAERPEGSISTLTIQRTEQRDSAMYRCASSLSQRTEAFFGQGTRLTVV.